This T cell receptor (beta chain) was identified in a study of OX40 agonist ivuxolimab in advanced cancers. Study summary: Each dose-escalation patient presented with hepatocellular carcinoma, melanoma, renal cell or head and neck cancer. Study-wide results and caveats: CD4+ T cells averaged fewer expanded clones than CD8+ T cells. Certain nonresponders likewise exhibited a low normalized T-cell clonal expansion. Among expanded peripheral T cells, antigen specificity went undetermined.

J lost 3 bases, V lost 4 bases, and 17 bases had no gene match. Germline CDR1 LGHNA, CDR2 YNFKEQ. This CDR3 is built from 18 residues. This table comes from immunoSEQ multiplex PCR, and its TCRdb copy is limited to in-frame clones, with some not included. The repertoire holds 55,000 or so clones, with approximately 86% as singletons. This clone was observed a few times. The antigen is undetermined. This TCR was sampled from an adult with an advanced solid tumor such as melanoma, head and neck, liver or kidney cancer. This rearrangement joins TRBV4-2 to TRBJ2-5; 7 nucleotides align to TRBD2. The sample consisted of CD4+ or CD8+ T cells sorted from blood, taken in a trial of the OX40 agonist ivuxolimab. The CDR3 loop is CASSPLFGGSSLEETQYF. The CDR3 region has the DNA TGTGCCAGCAGCCCACTCTTCGGGGGGTCAAGTTTGGAAGAGACCCAGTACTTC.